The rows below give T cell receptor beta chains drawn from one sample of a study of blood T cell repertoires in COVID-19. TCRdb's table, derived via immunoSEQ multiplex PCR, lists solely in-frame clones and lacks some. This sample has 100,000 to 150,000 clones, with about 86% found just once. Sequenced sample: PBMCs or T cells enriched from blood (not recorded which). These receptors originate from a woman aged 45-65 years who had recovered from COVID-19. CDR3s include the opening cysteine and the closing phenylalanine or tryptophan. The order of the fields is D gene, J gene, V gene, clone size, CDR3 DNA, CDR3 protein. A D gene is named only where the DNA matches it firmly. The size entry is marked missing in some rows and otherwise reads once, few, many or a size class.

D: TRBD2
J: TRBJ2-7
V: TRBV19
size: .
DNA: TGTGCCACCTCAGGTGGTAGCGGGGAACCCGGCGTCCACGAGCAGTACTTC
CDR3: CATSGGSGEPGVHEQYF

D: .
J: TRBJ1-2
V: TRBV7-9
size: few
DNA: TGTGCCAGCAGCTTAGGTAGCCATGGCTACACCTTC
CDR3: CASSLGSHGYTF

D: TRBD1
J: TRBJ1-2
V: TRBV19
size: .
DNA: TGTGCCAGTAGTAGGGGACAGATGCTCTATGGCTACACCTTC
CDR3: CASSRGQMLYGYTF

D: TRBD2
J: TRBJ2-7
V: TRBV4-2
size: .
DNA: TGTGCCAGCAGCCAAGAATGGACTAGCGACTCCTACGAGCAGTACTTC
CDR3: CASSQEWTSDSYEQYF

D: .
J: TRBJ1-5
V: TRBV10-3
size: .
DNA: TGTGCCATCAGTGAGTCGATACAGAACCCTTTAAGCAATCAGCCCCAGCATTTT
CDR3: CAISESIQNPLSNQPQHF

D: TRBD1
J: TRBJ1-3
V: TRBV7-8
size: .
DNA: TGTGCCAGCAGCCCAAATCGACAGGGAGGAAACACCATATATTTT
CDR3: CASSPNRQGGNTIYF

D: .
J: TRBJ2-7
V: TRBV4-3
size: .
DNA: TGCGCCAGCAGTGAGAGGGGGGGGGCGATCTACGAGCAGTACTTC
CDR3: CASSERGGAIYEQYF

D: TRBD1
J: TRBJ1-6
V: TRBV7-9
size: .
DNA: TGTGCCAGCAGCTGGGACAGGGGTACCTATAATTCACCCCTCCACTTT
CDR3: CASSWDRGTYNSPLHF

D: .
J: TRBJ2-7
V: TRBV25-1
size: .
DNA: TGTGCCAGCAGCAGACTGGAGGCCGAGCAGTACTTC
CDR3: CASSRLEAEQYF

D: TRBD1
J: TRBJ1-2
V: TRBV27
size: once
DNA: TGTGCCAGCAGTACCTTGACAGGGCCCTATGGCTACACCTTC
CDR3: CASSTLTGPYGYTF

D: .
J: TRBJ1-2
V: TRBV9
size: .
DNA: TGTGCCAGCAGCGTAGGGGCAGGGAGGTTTGGCTACACCTTC
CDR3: CASSVGAGRFGYTF

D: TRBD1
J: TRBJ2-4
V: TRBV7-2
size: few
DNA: TGTGCCAGCAGAACGGGACAGAAAAACATTCAGTACTTC
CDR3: CASRTGQKNIQYF

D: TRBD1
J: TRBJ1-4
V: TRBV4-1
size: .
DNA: TGCGCCAGCAGCCAAGCCGGGACAGGGCGTGAAAAACTGTTTTTT
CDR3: CASSQAGTGREKLFF

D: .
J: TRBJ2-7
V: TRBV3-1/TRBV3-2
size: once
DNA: TGTGCCAGCAGCCAAGTCTACAGCTACGAGCAGTACTTC
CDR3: CASSQVYSYEQYF

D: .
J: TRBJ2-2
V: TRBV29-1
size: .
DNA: TGCAGCGCCATGACAGGCCAGAACACCGGGGAGCTGTTTTTT
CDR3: CSAMTGQNTGELFF

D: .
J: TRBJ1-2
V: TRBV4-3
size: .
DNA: TGCGCCAGCAGCCAAGCATTAGGGGGAGTAGGGCGGTACACCTTC
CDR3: CASSQALGGVGRYTF

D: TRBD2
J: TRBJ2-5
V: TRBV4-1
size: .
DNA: TGCGCCAGCACTAGCGGGACTGCCAGTCGGGAGACCCAGTACTTC
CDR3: CASTSGTASRETQYF

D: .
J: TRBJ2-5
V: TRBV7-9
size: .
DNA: TGTGCCAGCAGCTTACTCTGGACAGACCAAGAGACCCAGTACTTC
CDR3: CASSLLWTDQETQYF

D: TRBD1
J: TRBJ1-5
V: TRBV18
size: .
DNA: TGTGCCAGCTCCTTTGGGACAGCCCTCAATCAGCCCCAGCATTTT
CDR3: CASSFGTALNQPQHF

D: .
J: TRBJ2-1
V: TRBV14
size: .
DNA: TGTGCCAGCAGCCAAGATTGGCCCAACAATGAGCAGTTCTTC
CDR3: CASSQDWPNNEQFF

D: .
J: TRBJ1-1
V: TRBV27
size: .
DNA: TGTGCCAGCAGTTACAGGAGGAACACTGAAGCTTTCTTT
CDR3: CASSYRRNTEAFF

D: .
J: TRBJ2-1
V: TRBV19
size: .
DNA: TGTGCCAGTAGTATAGTCTGGGAGAGCTCCTACAATGAGCAGTTCTTC
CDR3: CASSIVWESSYNEQFF

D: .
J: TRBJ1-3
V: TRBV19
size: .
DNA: TGTGCCAGTAGTGCTGGCCAGGTGCCTGGAAACACCATATATTTT
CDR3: CASSAGQVPGNTIYF

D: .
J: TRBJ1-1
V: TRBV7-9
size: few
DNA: TGTGCCAGCAGCTTCGGGGACACTGAAGCTTTCTTT
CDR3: CASSFGDTEAFF

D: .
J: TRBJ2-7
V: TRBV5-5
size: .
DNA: TGTGCCAGCAGCTCTGGGATGGGGGGCTACGAGCAGTACTTC
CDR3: CASSSGMGGYEQYF

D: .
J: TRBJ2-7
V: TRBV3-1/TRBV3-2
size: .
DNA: TGTGCCAGCAGCCGTACTATCGCGGGACAGCGGCCCTACGAGCAGTACTTC
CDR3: CASSRTIAGQRPYEQYF

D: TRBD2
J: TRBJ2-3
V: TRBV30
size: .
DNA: TGTGCCTGGAGTGTACAGACTAGCGGGGGGGCAGTCTTCACAGATACGCAGTATTTT
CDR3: CAWSVQTSGGAVFTDTQYF

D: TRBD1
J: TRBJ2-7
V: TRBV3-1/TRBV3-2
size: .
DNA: TGTGCCAGCAGCCCCCGGACCGGGACAGGGGCAGGCGAGCAGTACTTC
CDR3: CASSPRTGTGAGEQYF

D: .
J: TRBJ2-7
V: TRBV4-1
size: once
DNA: TGCGCCAGCAGCCAGCAGGGGACCCCCTACGAGCAGTACTTC
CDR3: CASSQQGTPYEQYF

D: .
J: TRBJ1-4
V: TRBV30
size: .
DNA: TGTGCCTGGAGTGTAGGGGGGAGGGGGGATGGAGAAAAACTGTTTTTT
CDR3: CAWSVGGRGDGEKLFF

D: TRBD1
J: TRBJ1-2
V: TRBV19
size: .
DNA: TGTGCCAGTAGCCGACAGGGCCTCATCGCTAACTATGGCTACACCTTC
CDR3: CASSRQGLIANYGYTF

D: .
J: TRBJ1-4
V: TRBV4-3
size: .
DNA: TGCGCCAGCAGCCAAGATCGGGGGCGGGAGGGAGTTGAAAAACTGTTTTTT
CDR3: CASSQDRGREGVEKLFF

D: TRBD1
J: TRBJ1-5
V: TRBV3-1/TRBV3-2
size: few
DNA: TGTGCCAGCAGCCTCGGAGGGACAGGGGTTCAGCCCCAGCATTTT
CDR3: CASSLGGTGVQPQHF

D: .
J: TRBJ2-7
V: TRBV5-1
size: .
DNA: TGCGCCAGCAGCGGGGGCAGCAACGAGCAGTACTTC
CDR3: CASSGGSNEQYF

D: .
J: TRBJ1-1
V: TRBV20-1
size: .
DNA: TGCAGTGCTAGGGAACGGGGGTGGGCTTTCTTT
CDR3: CSARERGWAFF

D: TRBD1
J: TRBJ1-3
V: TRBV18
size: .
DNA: TGTGCCAGCTCACCACCGGACAGGGGGCTCGGAAACACCATATATTTT
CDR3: CASSPPDRGLGNTIYF

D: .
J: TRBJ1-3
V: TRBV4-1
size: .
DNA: TGCGCCAGCAGCCGGGATCTTGGTCAGGGCCAAGTTGGAAACACCATATATTTT
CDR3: CASSRDLGQGQVGNTIYF

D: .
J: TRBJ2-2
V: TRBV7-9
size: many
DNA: TGTGCCAGCAGCCCTCTATCGGACAAGACCACCGGGGAGCTGTTTTTT
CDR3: CASSPLSDKTTGELFF

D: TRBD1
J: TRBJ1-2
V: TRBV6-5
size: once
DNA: TGTGCCAGCAGAGACAGGGGAGGGTATGGCTACACCTTC
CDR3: CASRDRGGYGYTF